Shown below are 13 T cell receptor beta chains from a single sample sequenced in a study of blood T cell repertoires in COVID-19. Measured with immunoSEQ multiplex PCR; TCRdb has only the in-frame clones, and not every one. In the table there are 150,000 or so clones, about 81% of which are singletons. Sample: peripheral blood. Receptors originate from a human donor in a cohort sampled during active COVID-19.

The chain combines TRBV7-2 with TRBJ2-7; D is ambiguous. CDR1 is SGHTA, CDR2 FQGNSA, per germline. Trimming took off 4 bases at V and 6 bases at J, with 13 bases between the two ends. CDR3 length: 13 amino acids. For the CDR3, the DNA is TGTGCCAGCAGCTACCCCTCCGGTCGCGAGCAGTACTTC. Translated: CASSYPSGREQYF. The full variable domain, its missing parts supplied by reference TRBV7-2 and TRBJ2-7, is GAGVSQSPSNKVTEKGKDVELRCDPISGHTALYWYRQSLGQGLEFLIYFQGNSAPDKSGLPSDRFSAERTGGSVSTLTIQRTQQEDSAVYLCASSYPSGREQYFGPGTRLTVT.

The sample holds a few counts of this clone. The chain links TRBV27 to TRBJ2-3, with TRBD2 matching over 9 bases. V lost 6 bases, J lost 0 bases, and 7 bases stayed unmatched. This CDR3 contains 16 residues. Looked up from germline, CDR1 is MNHEY and CDR2 is SMNVEV (reference sequence). The CDR3 here is CASSPPSGASTDTQYF. The CDR3 bases are TGTGCCAGCAGCCCCCCTAGCGGGGCTAGCACAGATACGCAGTATTTT.

The chain combines TRBV9 with TRBJ2-7, with 10 bases matching TRBD2. This CDR3 spans 16 amino acids. Germline values: CDR1 SGDLS, CDR2 YYNGEE. Trimming at V came to 3 bases and at J to 2 bases, leaving 8 bases not matched to a gene. The CDR3, as DNA: TGTGCCAGCAGCGCCTCTCCTAGCGGGAGTCCCTACGAGCAGTACTTC. It translates to CASSASPSGSPYEQYF.

The genes are TRBV19 and TRBJ1-2, with 8 positions matching TRBD1. Germline V gives CDR1 LNHDA, CDR2 SQIVND (reference sequence). This CDR3 is built from 18 residues. V trimming: 3 bases; J trimming: 0 bases; junction bases outside the gene matches: 12. CDR3: CASSIYGTGHNPNYGYTF. In nucleotides, the CDR3 is TGTGCCAGTAGTATTTATGGGACAGGACACAACCCTAACTATGGCTACACCTTC.

The chain joins TRBV19 to TRBJ2-6; D unresolved. Germline CDR1 and CDR2: LNHDA and SQIVND (reference sequence). This CDR3 comprises 17 residues. With 7 bases removed from V and 4 bases from J, the gap between germline ends came to 20 bases. The CDR3 loop is CASTYARGREGANVLTF. The CDR3 DNA follows: TGTGCCAGTACCTATGCCCGAGGCCGAGAAGGGGCCAACGTCCTGACTTTC.

A few counts support this clone. Other DNA sequences from this sample encode an identical CDR3 as well. V usage is TRBV5-1 and J usage is TRBJ2-5; the match to TRBD1 covers 12 bases. V was clipped by 4 bases and J by 0 bases; unmatched bases: 4. Germline V gene sequence: CDR1 SGHRS, CDR2 YFSETQ. The CDR3 sequence is 16 residues long. This chain's CDR3 is CASSPGTGGYQETQYF. The CDR3 DNA follows: TGCGCCAGCAGCCCGGGGACAGGGGGCTACCAAGAGACCCAGTACTTC.

The J gene is TRBJ2-2, the V gene TRBV6-5, with a possible D match to TRBD1 (6 bases). Germline V CDR1 and CDR2: MNHEY, SVGAGI. The CDR3 runs 15 residues. Trimming removed 6 bases from V and 4 bases from J, with 15 bases in between. CDR3 bases: TGTGCCAGCAGCCTCCGGGACACCATCACCGGGGAGCTGTTTTTT. This translates into CASSLRDTITGELFF.

This chain connects TRBV15 to TRBJ2-2; TRBD1 is a possible D gene (6 bases). Germline-derived CDR1 and CDR2 are LNHNV and YYDKDF (reference sequence). Trimming shortened V by 0 bases and J by 1 base, and 6 bases separated the two germline ends. The CDR3 extends over 15 amino acids. The CDR3 sequence: CATSRDRGNTGELFF. The CDR3 nucleotides read TGTGCCACCAGCAGAGACAGGGGGAACACCGGGGAGCTGTTTTTT.

This clone was counted a single time. The CDR3 bases are TGTGCCAGCGGACAGTTCAATCAGCCCCAGCATTTT. Its translation is CASGQFNQPQHF. This chain uses TRBV28 with TRBJ1-5, with a weak D call TRBD1 (6 bases). Germline V lookup: CDR1 MDHEN, CDR2 SYDVKM. The CDR3 totals 12 residues. Trimming stripped 8 bases from V and 3 bases from J, with 8 bases between.

This clone appeared once. V is TRBV2 and J is TRBJ1-1; tentatively, D is TRBD1 (6 bases). This CDR3 has 15 amino acids. V gave up 8 bases and J gave up 0 bases, with 16 bases separating them. Germline loops: CDR1 SNHLY, CDR2 FYNNEI. The CDR3: CASHPGARVNTEAFF. As DNA, the CDR3 is TGTGCCAGCCATCCAGGGGCGAGGGTGAACACTGAAGCTTTCTTT.

The J gene is TRBJ2-7, the V gene TRBV6-2 or TRBV6-3; 9 nucleotides align to TRBD1. Germline CDR1 MNHEY, CDR2 SVGEGT. This CDR3 has 14 residues. Trimming at V came to 2 bases and at J to 7 bases, leaving 6 bases not matched to a gene. The CDR3 loop reads CASSYQRDRVEQYF. In nucleotides, the CDR3 is TGTGCCAGCAGTTACCAACGGGACAGGGTAGAGCAGTACTTC.

This clone was seen a single time. This chain uses TRBV7-9 with TRBJ2-5; possibly TRBD1 for D (6 bases). Trimming took off 2 bases at V and 2 bases at J, with 15 bases between the two ends. This CDR3 spans 16 amino acids. Germline values: CDR1 SEHNR, CDR2 FQNEAQ (reference sequence). CDR3 protein: CASSLQRTVRQETQYF. As DNA, the CDR3 is TGTGCCAGCAGCTTACAGCGGACAGTAAGGCAAGAGACCCAGTACTTC.

This chain joins TRBV18 and TRBJ2-1, with 7 bases identical to TRBD2. This CDR3 is 16 amino acids long. J was trimmed by 0 bases and V by 2 bases; bases with no gene match: 4. Germline assignment: CDR1 KGHSH and CDR2 LQKENI. For the CDR3, the DNA is TGTGCCAGCTCACCAGGACGCGGGGGCTCCTACAATGAGCAGTTCTTC. Amino acids: CASSPGRGGSYNEQFF. The full variable domain, its missing parts supplied by reference TRBV18 and TRBJ2-1, is NAGVMQNPRHLVRRRGQEARLRCSPMKGHSHVYWYRQLPEEGLKFMVYLQKENIIDESGMPKERFSAEFPKEGPSILRIQQVVRGDSAAYFCASSPGRGGSYNEQFFGPGTRLTVL.